The 9 T cell receptor beta chains below come from one sample, sequenced in a study of OX40 agonist ivuxolimab in advanced cancers. The table came from immunoSEQ multiplex PCR; TCRdb's copy has only in-frame clones and leaves some out. The sample includes about 77,000 clones, 80% to 95% of them seen just once. This sample comprised CD4+ or CD8+ T cells sorted from blood, obtained in a trial of the OX40 agonist ivuxolimab. The receptors originated from an adult with an advanced solid tumor such as melanoma, head and neck, liver or kidney cancer.

The CDR3 nucleotides are TGTGCCAGCATCGAGACAGGGCTCGAATTCCGGGCCCAGTACTTC. Its protein is CASIETGLEFRAQYF. The chain joins TRBV2 to TRBJ2-5, with TRBD1 matching over 7 bases. The germline CDR1 and CDR2 sequences are SNHLY and FYNNEI. Germline trimming cut 7 bases from V and 9 bases from J; bases unmatched to any gene: 17. The CDR3 loop spans 15 amino acids.

The rearrangement uses TRBV2 and TRBJ1-2, with TRBD1 as a possible D gene (5 bases). V was shortened by 3 bases and J by 8 bases, with 13 bases between the two germline ends. Looked up from germline, CDR1 is SNHLY and CDR2 is FYNNEI. The CDR3 covers 13 residues. CDR3 protein: CASSERGEGGYTF. The CDR3 DNA reads TGTGCCAGCAGTGAGAGGGGCGAGGGGGGCTACACCTTC.

The chain combines TRBV6-6 with TRBJ1-1, with a tentative D call TRBD1 (5 bases). V was cut by 6 bases and J by 5 bases, with 19 bases left in between. The CDR3 contains 15 residues. Germline values: CDR1 MNHNY, CDR2 SVGAGI (reference sequence). CDR3 DNA sequence: TGTGCCAGCAGACTACTACAGGTGGATCCTACTGAAGCTTTCTTT. Its translation: CASRLLQVDPTEAFF.

The chain couples TRBV28 to TRBJ2-7, with a possible D match to TRBD2 (6 bases). Trimming pared 4 bases from V and 3 bases from J, leaving 16 bases between. The CDR3 is made up of 15 amino acids. Germline CDR1 MDHEN, CDR2 SYDVKM. DNA for the CDR3: TGTGCCAGCAGTTCTCGGGGGACCGCAGTCTACGAGCAGTACTTC. It codes for CASSSRGTAVYEQYF. Full variable domain (rest looked up from reference TRBV28 and TRBJ2-7): DVKVTQSSRYLVKRTGEKVFLECVQDMDHENMFWYRQDPGLGLRLIYFSYDVKMKEKGDIPEGYSVSREKKERFSLILESASTNQTSMYLCASSSRGTAVYEQYFGPGTRLTVT.

This clone was detected only once. The chain couples TRBV4-3 to TRBJ1-2; tentatively, D is TRBD1 (5 bases). There are 17 residues in the CDR3. CDR1 is LGHNA, CDR2 YSLEER, per germline. Deletions cut 3 bases from V and 5 bases from J, with 22 bases between. DNA for the CDR3: TGCGCCAGCAGCCATGCCCGGGGGGAGGGCGTCGGGTATGGCTACACCTTC. This encodes CASSHARGEGVGYGYTF.

J is TRBJ2-3 and V is TRBV18, with TRBD2 matching over 15 bases. Unmatched junction bases numbered 7, after V lost 4 bases and J lost 5 bases. Germline assignment: CDR1 KGHSH and CDR2 LQKENI. The CDR3 is 17 residues long. CDR3 coding DNA: TGTGCCAGCTCACTAAGGACTAGCGGGGGGGCCATAGATACGCAGTATTTT. Translated, it gives CASSLRTSGGAIDTQYF.

Concerning this clone itself: Mismatch with germline at one junction end may stem from a read error. The genes are TRBV6-1 and TRBJ1-3; D possibly corresponds to TRBD1 (5 bases). Per germline, CDR1 MNHNS and CDR2 SASEGT. The CDR3 covers 8 residues. CDR3: CLVGTKYF. CDR3 nucleotide sequence: TGTCTTGTAGGGACCAAATATTTT.

The chain carries TRBV6-6 and TRBJ1-2; 8 positions agree with TRBD1. The length of the CDR3 is 15 residues. V lost 4 bases to trimming and J lost 3 bases; unmatched junction nucleotides: 7. The germline CDR1 and CDR2 sequences are MNHNY and SVGAGI (reference sequence). CDR3 amino acids: CASSLDRARDYGYTF. The CDR3 DNA sequence: TGTGCCAGCAGTTTGGACAGGGCGAGGGACTATGGCTACACCTTC.

This clone has only a few counts. This sequence joins TRBV19 and TRBJ2-6; D not resolved. This CDR3 comprises 13 residues. The V end was cut by 10 bases, the J end by 0 bases, with 7 bases between. CDR1 is LNHDA, CDR2 SQIVND, per germline (reference sequence). The CDR3 DNA sequence: TGTGCCACACGTCTCTCTGGGGCCAACGTCCTGACTTTC. Amino acids: CATRLSGANVLTF. The variable domain in full, with the rest retrieved from reference TRBV19 and TRBJ2-6, is DGGITQSPKYLFRKEGQNVTLSCEQNLNHDAMYWYRQDPGQGLRLIYYSQIVNDFQKGDIAEGYSVSREKKESFPLTVTSAQKNPTAFYLCATRLSGANVLTFGAGSRLTVL.